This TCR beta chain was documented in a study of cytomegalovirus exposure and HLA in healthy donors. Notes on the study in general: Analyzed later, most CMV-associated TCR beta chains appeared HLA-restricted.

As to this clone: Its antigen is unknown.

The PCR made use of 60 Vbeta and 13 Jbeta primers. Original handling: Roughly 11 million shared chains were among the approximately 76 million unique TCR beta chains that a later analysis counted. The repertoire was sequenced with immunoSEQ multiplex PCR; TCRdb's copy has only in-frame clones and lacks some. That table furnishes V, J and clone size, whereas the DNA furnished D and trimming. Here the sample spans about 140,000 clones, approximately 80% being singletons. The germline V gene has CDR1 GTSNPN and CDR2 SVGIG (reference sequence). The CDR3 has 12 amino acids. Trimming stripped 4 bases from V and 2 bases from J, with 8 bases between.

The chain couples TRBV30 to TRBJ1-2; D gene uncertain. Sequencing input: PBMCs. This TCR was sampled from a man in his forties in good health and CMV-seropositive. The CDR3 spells CAWTVLNYGYTF. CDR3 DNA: TGTGCCTGGACAGTCTTAAACTATGGCTACACCTTC. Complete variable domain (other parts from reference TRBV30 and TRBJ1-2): SQTIHQWPATLVQPVGSPLSLECTVEGTSNPNLYWYRQAAGRGLQLLFYSVGIGQISSEVPQNLSASRPQDRQFILSSKKLLLSDSGFYLCAWTVLNYGYTFGSGTRLTVV.